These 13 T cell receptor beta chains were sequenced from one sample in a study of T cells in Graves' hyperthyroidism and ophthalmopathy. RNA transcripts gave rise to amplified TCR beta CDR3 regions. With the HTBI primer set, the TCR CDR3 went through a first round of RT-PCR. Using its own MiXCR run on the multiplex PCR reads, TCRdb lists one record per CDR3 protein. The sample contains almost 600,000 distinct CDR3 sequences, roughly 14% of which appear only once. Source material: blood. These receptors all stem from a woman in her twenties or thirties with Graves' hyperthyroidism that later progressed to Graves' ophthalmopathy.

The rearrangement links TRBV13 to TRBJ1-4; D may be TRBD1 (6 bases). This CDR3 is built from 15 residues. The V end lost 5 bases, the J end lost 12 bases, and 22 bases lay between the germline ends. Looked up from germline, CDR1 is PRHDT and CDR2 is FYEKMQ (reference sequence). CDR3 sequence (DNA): TGTGCCAGCAGCGGTACAGGGACCCGAGTTAAGGAACTGTTTTTT. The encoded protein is CASSGTGTRVKELFF.

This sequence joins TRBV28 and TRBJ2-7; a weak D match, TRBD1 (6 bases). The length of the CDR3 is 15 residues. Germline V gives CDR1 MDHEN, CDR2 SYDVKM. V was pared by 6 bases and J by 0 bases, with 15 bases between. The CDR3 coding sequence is TGTGCCAGCAGCCCGGGGACACCCTACTCCTACGAGCAGTACTTC. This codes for CASSPGTPYSYEQYF.

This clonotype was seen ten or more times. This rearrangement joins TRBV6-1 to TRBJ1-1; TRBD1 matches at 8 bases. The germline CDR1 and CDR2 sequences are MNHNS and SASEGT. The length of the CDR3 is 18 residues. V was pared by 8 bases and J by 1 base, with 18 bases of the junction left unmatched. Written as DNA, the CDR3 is TGTGCCAGCGCAGGACAGGGACGCTTCCGGACTCCGAACACTGAAGCTTTCTTT. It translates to CASAGQGRFRTPNTEAFF.

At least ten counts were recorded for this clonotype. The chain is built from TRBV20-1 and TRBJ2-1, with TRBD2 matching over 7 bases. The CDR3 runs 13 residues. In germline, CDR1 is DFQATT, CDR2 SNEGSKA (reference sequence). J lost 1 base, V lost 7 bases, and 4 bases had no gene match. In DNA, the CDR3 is TGCAGTGTTGGCGGGAGATCCTACAATGAGCAGTTCTTC. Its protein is CSVGGRSYNEQFF.

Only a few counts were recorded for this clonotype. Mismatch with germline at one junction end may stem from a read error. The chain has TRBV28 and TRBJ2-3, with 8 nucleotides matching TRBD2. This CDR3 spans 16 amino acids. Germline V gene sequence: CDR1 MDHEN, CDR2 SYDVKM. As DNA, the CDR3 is TGTGCCAGCAGTATTCCGGGACTAGAGGGCACGGATACGCAGTATTTT. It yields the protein CASSIPGLEGTDTQYF.

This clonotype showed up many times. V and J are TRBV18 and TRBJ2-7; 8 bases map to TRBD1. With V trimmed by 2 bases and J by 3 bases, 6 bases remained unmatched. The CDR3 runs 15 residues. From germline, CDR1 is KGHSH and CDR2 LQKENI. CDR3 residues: CASSPGQGSLYEQYF. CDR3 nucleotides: TGTGCCAGCTCACCAGGACAGGGTTCCCTCTACGAGCAGTACTTC.

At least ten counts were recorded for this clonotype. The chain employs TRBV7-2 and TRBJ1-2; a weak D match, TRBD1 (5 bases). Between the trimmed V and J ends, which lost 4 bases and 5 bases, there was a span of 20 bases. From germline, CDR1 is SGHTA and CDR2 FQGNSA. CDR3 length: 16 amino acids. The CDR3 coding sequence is TGTGCCAGCAGCTCAGCTCCCCGGGACGGAAAATATGGCTACACCTTC. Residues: CASSSAPRDGKYGYTF. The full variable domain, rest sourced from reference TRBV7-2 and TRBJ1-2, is GAGVSQSPSNKVTEKGKDVELRCDPISGHTALYWYRQSLGQGLEFLIYFQGNSAPDKSGLPSDRFSAERTGGSVSTLTIQRTQQEDSAVYLCASSSAPRDGKYGYTFGSGTRLTVV.

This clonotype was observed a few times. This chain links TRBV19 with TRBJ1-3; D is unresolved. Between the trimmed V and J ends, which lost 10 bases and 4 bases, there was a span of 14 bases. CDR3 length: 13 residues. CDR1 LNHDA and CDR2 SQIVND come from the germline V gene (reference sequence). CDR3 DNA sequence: TGTGCCACACCGGTTAAGGGCGGAAACACCATATATTTT. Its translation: CATPVKGGNTIYF.

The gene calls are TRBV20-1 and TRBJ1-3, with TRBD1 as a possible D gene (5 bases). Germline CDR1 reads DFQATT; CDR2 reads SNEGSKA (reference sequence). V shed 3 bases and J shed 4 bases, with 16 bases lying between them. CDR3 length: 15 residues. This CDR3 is CSASGRARSGNTIYF. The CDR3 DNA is TGCAGTGCTAGTGGCAGGGCAAGGTCGGGAAACACCATATATTTT.

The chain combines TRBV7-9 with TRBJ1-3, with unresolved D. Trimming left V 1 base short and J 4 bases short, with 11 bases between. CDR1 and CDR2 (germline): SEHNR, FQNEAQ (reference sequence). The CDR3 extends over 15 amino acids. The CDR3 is CASSLVVGYGNTIYF. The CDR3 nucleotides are TGTGCCAGCAGCTTAGTGGTAGGGTACGGAAACACCATATATTTT.

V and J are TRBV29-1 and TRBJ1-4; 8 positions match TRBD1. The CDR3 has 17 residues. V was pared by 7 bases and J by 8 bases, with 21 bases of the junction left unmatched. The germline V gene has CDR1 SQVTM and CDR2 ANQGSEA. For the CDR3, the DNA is TGCAGCGCAAAACAGGGGGTCCCTAGCCCTCTCTGGGAAAAACTGTTTTTT. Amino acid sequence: CSAKQGVPSPLWEKLFF.

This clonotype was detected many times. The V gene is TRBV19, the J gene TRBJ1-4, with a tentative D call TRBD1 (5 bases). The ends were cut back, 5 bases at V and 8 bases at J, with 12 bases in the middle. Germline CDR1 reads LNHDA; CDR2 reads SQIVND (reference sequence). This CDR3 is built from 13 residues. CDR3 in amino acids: CASSPAGLEKLFF. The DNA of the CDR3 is TGTGCCAGTAGTCCGGCAGGGTTGGAAAAACTGTTTTTT.

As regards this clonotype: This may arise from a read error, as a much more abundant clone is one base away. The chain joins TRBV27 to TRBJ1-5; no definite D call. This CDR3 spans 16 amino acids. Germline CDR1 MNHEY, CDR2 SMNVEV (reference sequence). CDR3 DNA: TGTGCCGGCAGTTTATTTTCCCAGGTAGGATCAGTGCCCCAGCATTTT. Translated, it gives CAGSLFSQVGSVPQHF.